One TCR beta chain is described in this entry. What it binds is unknown. Assay used: immunoSEQ multiplex PCR; TCRdb lists only in-frame clones, some missing. The table lists some 21,000 clones, over 70% of them singletons. The germline V and J ends were trimmed by 1 base and 2 bases, with 10 bases remaining between them. This CDR3 spans 15 amino acids. Germline assignment: CDR1 SGHTA and CDR2 FQGNSA. These data belong to a study of Tregs in tolerant kidney transplant recipients. Mixed chimerism was transient after nonmyeloablative marrow transplants from related graft donors. CD4+CD25+CD127- Tregs, CD4+CD25- non-Tregs, CD4 and CD8 cells were sorted. Whole-study results and caveats: Changing PCR primers prevented nucleotide comparison between some patients' samples.

This receptor was obtained from a human patient who received a combined kidney and bone marrow transplant. The graft donor may account for some of the T cells. J is TRBJ2-3 and V is TRBV7-2; no clear D. This material consisted of CD8+ T cells from blood (PBMCs), taken 6 months after the transplant. CDR3 region: CASSLVPFPTDTQYF. The CDR3, as DNA: TGTGCCAGCAGCTTAGTCCCGTTCCCCACAGATACGCAGTATTTT.